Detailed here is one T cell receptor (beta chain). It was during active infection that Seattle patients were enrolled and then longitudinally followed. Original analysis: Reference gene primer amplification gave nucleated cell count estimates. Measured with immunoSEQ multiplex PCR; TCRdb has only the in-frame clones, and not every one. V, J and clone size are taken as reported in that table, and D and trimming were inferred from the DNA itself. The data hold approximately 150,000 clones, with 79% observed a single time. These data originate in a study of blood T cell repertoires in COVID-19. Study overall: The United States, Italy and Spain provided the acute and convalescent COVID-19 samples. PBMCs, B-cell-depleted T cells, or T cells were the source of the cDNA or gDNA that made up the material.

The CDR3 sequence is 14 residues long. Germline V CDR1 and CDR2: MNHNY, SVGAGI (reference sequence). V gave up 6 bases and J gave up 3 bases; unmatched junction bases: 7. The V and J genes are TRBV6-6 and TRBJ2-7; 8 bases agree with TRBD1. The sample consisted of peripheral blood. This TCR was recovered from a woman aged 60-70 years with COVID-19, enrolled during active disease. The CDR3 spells CASRPGQGNYEQYF. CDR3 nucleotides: TGTGCCAGCAGGCCCGGACAGGGCAACTACGAGCAGTACTTC.